These 8 T cell receptor beta chains originate from one sample sequenced in a study of human T cells and chemical hapten exposure. The time point was: patch test 2, 6 weeks after DPC sensitization. The treatment denotes: therapeutic diphenylcyclopropenone sensitization with weekly scalp DPC. Each CDR3 protein is one row after TCRdb ran MiXCR on the RACE reads. Here the sample spans about 84,000 distinct CDR3 sequences, 10% being singletons. The sequencing used whole blood, collected in connection with sensitization to the hapten diphenylcyclopropenone (DPC). These receptor sequences come from a woman in her forties or fifties with alopecia areata. Some clones in this sample may be carry-over from other donors' samples.

On this clonotype: This may come from a read error, since a much larger clone is one base off. This rearrangement joins TRBV20-1 to TRBJ2-1; D is uncertain. CDR3 length: 13 amino acids. Looked up from germline, CDR1 is DFQATT and CDR2 is SNEGSKA (reference sequence). CDR3 sequence: CSASRRLDNGQFF. The DNA for the CDR3 is TGCAGTGCTAGTCGTCGGCTAGACAATGGGCAGTTCTTC.

V usage is TRBV3-1 and J usage is TRBJ2-7; possibly TRBD1 or TRBD2 for D (5 bases each). The V end lost 4 bases, the J end lost 2 bases, and 9 bases lay between the germline ends. The CDR3 consists of 13 residues. Germline loops: CDR1 LGHDT, CDR2 YNNKEL (reference sequence). CDR3 in DNA: TGTGCCAGCAGCCCGGGACCCACCTACGAGCAGTACTTC. This sequence encodes CASSPGPTYEQYF.

This chain connects TRBV29-1 to TRBJ2-3; perhaps TRBD1 as D (6 bases). The V end was cut by 0 bases, the J end by 4 bases, with 23 bases between. The germline CDR1 and CDR2 sequences are SQVTM and ANQGSEA. The CDR3 covers 18 residues. CDR3 sequence: CSVEDLQGQTSLSDTQYF. As DNA, the CDR3 is TGCAGCGTTGAAGATCTTCAGGGGCAGACATCTCTCTCAGATACGCAGTATTTT.

DNA of the CDR3: TGTGCCAGCAGTTTAGGGGACGGGGATGAGCAGTTCTTC. It yields the protein CASSLGDGDEQFF. This chain links TRBV12-3 or TRBV12-4 with TRBJ2-1; D may match TRBD1 or TRBD2 (5 bases each). CDR3 length: 13 residues. Trimming took 1 base from V and 8 from J, leaving 9 bases between them.

This clonotype was observed at least ten times. The J gene is TRBJ2-3, the V gene TRBV9; D is possibly TRBD2 (5 bases). Trimming stripped 0 bases from V and 2 bases from J, with 13 bases between. This CDR3 has 16 amino acids. Germline values: CDR1 SGDLS, CDR2 YYNGEE. The CDR3 sequence is CASSVGESGYTDTQYF. The CDR3 nucleotides are TGTGCCAGCAGCGTAGGGGAGTCCGGATACACAGATACGCAGTATTTT.

Points on this clonotype: A read error is possible here, since a much larger clone lies one base away. V is TRBV5-1 and J is TRBJ1-3; D not certain. This CDR3 comprises 16 residues. CDR1 is SGHRS and CDR2 is YFSETQ in the germline V gene. The DNA for the CDR3 is TGCGCCAGCAGCTTGGATTCCAGGCACACTGGAAACACCATATGTTTT. This gives the protein CASSLDSRHTGNTICF.

This clonotype was observed a few times. The rearrangement uses TRBV6-1 and TRBJ1-2, with TRBD1 as a possible D gene (5 bases). Trimming left V 8 bases short and J 2 bases short, with 12 bases between. The CDR3 is 13 residues long. CDR1 and CDR2 (germline): MNHNS, SASEGT. CDR3 bases: TGTGCCAGCTCGACAGTACTAAACTATGGCTACACCTTC. It specifies CASSTVLNYGYTF.

In its sample, this clonotype was seen many times. V is TRBV7-2 and J is TRBJ1-5; D is unclear. This CDR3 contains 14 residues. V shed 2 bases and J shed 3 bases, with 8 bases lying between them. Germline CDR1 reads SGHTA; CDR2 reads FQGNSA. The DNA of the CDR3 is TGTGCCAGCAGCTTAAGATCGGACAATCAGCCCCAGCATTTT. It specifies CASSLRSDNQPQHF.